The clone carrying this T cell receptor beta chain was seen only once. What it recognizes is unknown. Treatment specified: oral pan-JAK inhibitor, 5-10 mg twice daily. PBMCs provided sorted CD4+ and CD8+ T cells. This sample stems from a study of CD8+ T cells in alopecia areata. Study-wide context: Patients received oral tofacitinib, 5 to 10 mg twice daily, for moderate-to-severe alopecia areata.

Study-wide results and limits: Tofacitinib yielded significantly lower scalp clonality and fewer expanded CD8+ clones among the top 100. Researchers report lesional scalp, most notably alopecia totalis/universalis, outstripped normal scalp in clonality.

V was cut by 5 bases and J by 8 bases, with 18 bases left in between. The CDR3 extends over 14 amino acids. Germline assignment: CDR1 SEHNR and CDR2 FQNEAQ (reference sequence). TCR sequencing used cDNA made by reverse transcription of extracted RNA. Here immunoSEQ multiplex PCR was the method, and the copy in TCRdb shows in-frame clones only, minus some. This sample yields 200,000 or so clones, of which roughly two fifths are seen a single time; around 0.48% belongs to the top ten. The receptor's source is a human donor with alopecia areata. The V call is TRBV7-9, the J call TRBJ1-2; no clear D. The source material was CD4+ T cells sorted from blood, sampled at approximately week 34, from a patient treated with tofacitinib. The CDR3 protein is CASSPGQLAVGYTF. DNA for the CDR3: TGTGCCAGCAGCCCGGGTCAGCTGGCAGTCGGCTACACCTTC.